This is a list of T cell receptor beta chains from one sample in a study of shared clonotypes between healthy human individuals. Only in-frame clones appear in the TCRdb table, and some are missing; sequencing was by immunoSEQ multiplex PCR. The table shows roughly 1,500,000 clones, with 98% occurring only once. The source material was naive CD4+ T cells sorted from blood. The source is a young man in good health. CDR3s include the opening cysteine and the closing phenylalanine or tryptophan. The order of the fields is D gene, J gene, V gene, CDR3 protein. A D gene is named only where the DNA matches it firmly.

NA,TRBJ2-5,TRBV25-1,CASSDRETQYF
NA,TRBJ1-5,TRBV30,CAWRGVRVSRSNQPQHF
NA,TRBJ1-2,TRBV28,CASSLLGPSGYTF
TRBD2,TRBJ2-2,TRBV7-2,CASSLVRGGGELFF
NA,TRBJ2-2,TRBV7-9,CASTLIEGFRRTGELFF
TRBD1,TRBJ1-2,TRBV27,CASSFHRQGEYGYTF
TRBD2,TRBJ2-7,TRBV2,CASSASGRDYEQYF
TRBD1,TRBJ2-5,TRBV11-1,CASRKTGQETQYF
NA,TRBJ1-4,TRBV11-3,CASSLRSGEKLFF
NA,TRBJ2-1,TRBV28,CASSLSGLSYNEQFF
TRBD2,TRBJ2-1,TRBV11-3,CASSLDPLAAYNEQFF
TRBD1,TRBJ1-5,TRBV4-3,CASSQDPGQGGQPQHF
NA,TRBJ2-7,TRBV28,CASSLSGYEQYF
NA,TRBJ2-1,TRBV11-3,CASSLGDFPNEQFF
NA,TRBJ2-7,TRBV27,CASSHAHGVADPEQYF
NA,TRBJ1-4,TRBV28,CASSLRLEKLFF
TRBD1,TRBJ2-1,TRBV4-1,CATSPGQGLRRSSYNEQFF
TRBD2,TRBJ2-7,TRBV7-9,CASSLRAGGYEQYF
NA,TRBJ2-3,TRBV5-4,CASSLDGTTLVNTQYF
TRBD1,TRBJ1-4,TRBV5-1,CASSTGQVVDNEKLFF
NA,TRBJ2-7,TRBV7-9,CASSLEGRSEQYF
TRBD1,TRBJ2-7,TRBV9,CASSRTGLSYEQYF
NA,TRBJ2-7,TRBV18,CASSPLLEQYF
NA,TRBJ2-3,TRBV25-1,CASSLFDTQYF
NA,TRBJ1-3,TRBV5-4,CASSLNSPQAGNTIYF
NA,TRBJ2-5,TRBV28,CASRLGAGRETQYF
NA,TRBJ2-7,TRBV15,CATSRDAASYEQYF
NA,TRBJ2-2,TRBV11-2,CASSLEGGELFF
NA,TRBJ2-3,TRBV4-2,CASSQEISRPDTQYF
TRBD2,TRBJ2-3,TRBV5-4,CASSWRTSGSTDTQYF
NA,TRBJ2-7,TRBV7-8,CASSLAQVTTDEQYF
TRBD1,TRBJ1-1,TRBV9,CASSATGGPEAFF
NA,TRBJ2-6,TRBV25-1,CASSEYGGANVLTF
NA,TRBJ2-5,TRBV29-1,CSVTLAGTKETQYF
TRBD2,TRBJ2-7,TRBV10-2,CASRHAGGGYEQYF
TRBD2,TRBJ2-7,TRBV7-2,CASSYRTSGSPIYEQYF
NA,TRBJ1-5,TRBV28,CASSLRAANQPQHF
NA,TRBJ2-7,TRBV7-9,CASSHQGYEQYF
NA,TRBJ2-1,TRBV18,CASSPDAGLYNEQFF
NA,TRBJ2-5,TRBV2,CASSEERRETQYF
NA,TRBJ1-3,TRBV18,CASSTTSTGLGNTIYF
NA,TRBJ2-1,TRBV11-3,CASSLGQGSYNEQFF
NA,TRBJ2-7,TRBV27,CASSLSSLREQYF
NA,TRBJ2-3,TRBV11-2,CASSRVGGTDTQYF
NA,TRBJ1-1,TRBV11-2,CASSFYREGTEAFF
NA,TRBJ2-3,TRBV5-1,CAGVRLEDTQYF
TRBD2,TRBJ2-7,TRBV6-5,CASTPAGRGYEQYF
NA,TRBJ2-3,TRBV20-1,CRPTDTQYF
TRBD1,TRBJ2-7,TRBV18,CASSPDRGRAYEQYF